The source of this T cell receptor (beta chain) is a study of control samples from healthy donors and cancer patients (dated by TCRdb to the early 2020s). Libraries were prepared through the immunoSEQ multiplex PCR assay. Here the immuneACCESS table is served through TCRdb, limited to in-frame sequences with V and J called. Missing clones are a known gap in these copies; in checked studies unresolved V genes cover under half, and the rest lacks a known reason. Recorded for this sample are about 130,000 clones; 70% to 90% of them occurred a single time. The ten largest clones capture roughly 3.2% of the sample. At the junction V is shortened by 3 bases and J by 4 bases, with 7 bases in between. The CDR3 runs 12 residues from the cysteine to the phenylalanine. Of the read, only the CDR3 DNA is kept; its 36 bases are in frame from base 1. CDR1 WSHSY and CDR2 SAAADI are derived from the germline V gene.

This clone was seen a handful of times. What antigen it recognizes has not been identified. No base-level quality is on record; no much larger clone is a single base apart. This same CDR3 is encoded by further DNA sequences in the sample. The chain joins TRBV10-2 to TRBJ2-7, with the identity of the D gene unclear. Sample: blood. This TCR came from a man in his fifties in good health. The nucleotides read TGCGCCAGCAGTGAATTGGGGTACGAGCAGTACTTC. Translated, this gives CASSELGYEQYF.